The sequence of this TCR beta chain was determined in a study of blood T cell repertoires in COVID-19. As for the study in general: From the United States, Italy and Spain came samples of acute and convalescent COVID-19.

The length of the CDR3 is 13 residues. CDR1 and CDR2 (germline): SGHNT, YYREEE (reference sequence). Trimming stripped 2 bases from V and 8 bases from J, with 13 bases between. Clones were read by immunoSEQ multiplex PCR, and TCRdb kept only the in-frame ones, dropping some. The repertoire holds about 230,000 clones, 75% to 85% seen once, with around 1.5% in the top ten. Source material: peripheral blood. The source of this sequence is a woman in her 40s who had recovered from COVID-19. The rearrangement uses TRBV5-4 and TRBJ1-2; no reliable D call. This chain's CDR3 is CASSLTDFGGYTF. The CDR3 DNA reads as TGTGCCAGCAGCTTAACAGATTTTGGGGGCTACACCTTC.